The 22 T cell receptor beta chains reported below all come from one sample, sequenced in a study of identical twins (dated by TCRdb to 2016 to 2018). Receptor amplification or capture employed 5' RACE. The sample was run on an Illumina HiSeq 2000. In-frame beta chains were kept once TCRdb had trimmed the public reads at Q25 with fastp and called clones with MiXCR. Identical CDR3 protein sequences are pooled into one entry, listed with their most common genes and DNA. This sample lists about 550,000 distinct CDR3 sequences; about 20% were detected once. Clones ranked in the top ten supply roughly 0.5% of the sample. These data also formed part of another study, on yellow fever vaccine responses in identical twins.

The sample consisted of CD4+ T cells sorted from blood. These receptors all come from a woman under 30 in good health.

The gene calls are TRBV7-9 and TRBJ2-3, with 8 bases fitting TRBD1. In germline, CDR1 is SEHNR, CDR2 FQNEAQ (reference sequence). This CDR3 spans 15 amino acids. Germline trimming cut 5 bases from V and 2 bases from J; bases unmatched to any gene: 6. CDR3 in amino acids: CASSPWDRTTDTQYF. CDR3 bases: TGTGCCAGCAGCCCGTGGGACAGGACCACAGATACGCAGTATTTT. The complete variable domain, with remaining parts taken from reference TRBV7-9 and TRBJ2-3, reads DTGVSQNPRHKITKRGQNVTFRCDPISEHNRLYWYRQTLGQGPEFLTYFQNEAQLEKSRLLSDRFSAERPKGSFSTLEIQRTEQGDSAMYLCASSPWDRTTDTQYFGPGTRLTVL.

The chain recombines TRBV4-1 with TRBJ2-6; TRBD1 agrees at 8 bases. The germline gives CDR1 MGHRA, CDR2 YSYEKL. After removal of 0 bases from V and 2 bases from J, the junction contained 3 bases not matched to a gene. CDR3 size: 17 residues. CDR3 in amino acids: CASSQEPGQAGANVLTF. The CDR3 nucleotides read TGCGCCAGCAGCCAAGAGCCGGGACAGGCTGGGGCCAACGTCCTGACTTTC.

CDR3 in DNA: TGCGCCAGCAGTCGGGACACCGTGACTGAAGCTTTCTTT. Protein product: CASSRDTVTEAFF. V usage is TRBV10-1 and J usage is TRBJ1-1; D may be TRBD1 (6 bases). CDR1 is WNHNN, CDR2 SYGVQD, per germline (reference sequence). This CDR3 region has 13 residues. With 5 bases removed from V and 5 bases from J, the gap between germline ends came to 12 bases.

The V call is TRBV28, the J call TRBJ1-5, with D hard to call. This CDR3 is 15 amino acids long. CDR1 is MDHEN and CDR2 is SYDVKM in the germline V gene. Trimming cost V 2 bases and J 4 bases, with 12 bases left between them. DNA of the CDR3: TGTGCCAGCAGTTTAACCGGGTCTAGAAATCAGCCCCAGCATTTT. Translating gives CASSLTGSRNQPQHF.

This rearrangement joins TRBV12-3 or TRBV12-4 to TRBJ2-7; 8 positions match TRBD1. V lost 5 bases, J lost 5 bases, and 8 bases stayed unmatched. This CDR3 is 14 amino acids long. The CDR3 DNA reads as TGTGCCAGCAGTCCGCGGGACAGGACCAACGAGCAGTACTTC. Translation: CASSPRDRTNEQYF.

This rearrangement joins TRBV27 to TRBJ1-1; 10 bases agree with TRBD1. The V and J ends lost 6 bases and 3 bases, in that order; junction bases with no gene match: 7. This CDR3 contains 15 residues. Germline V lookup: CDR1 MNHEY, CDR2 SMNVEV (reference sequence). The CDR3 region is CASRIPGQGYTEAFF. CDR3 nucleotide sequence: TGTGCCAGCAGGATTCCGGGACAGGGGTACACTGAAGCTTTCTTT.

This chain connects TRBV24-1 to TRBJ2-3; no reliable D call. V lost 6 bases to trimming and J lost 4 bases, with 10 bases between them. CDR1 KGHDR and CDR2 SFDVKD come from the germline V gene. The CDR3 length is 13 residues. The CDR3 spells CATSNVFPDTQYF. The CDR3, as DNA: TGTGCCACCAGTAATGTTTTTCCAGATACGCAGTATTTT.

This chain connects TRBV24-1 to TRBJ2-4, with 9 bases fitting TRBD1. The CDR3 consists of 15 residues. Germline CDR1 and CDR2: KGHDR and SFDVKD. J gave up 4 bases and V 3 bases, and 3 bases lay outside the gene matches. CDR3 DNA sequence: TGTGCCACCAGTGATACCGGGACAGGGAAAAACATTCAGTACTTC. It encodes CATSDTGTGKNIQYF.

This clonotype came up a few times. This sequence joins TRBV4-1 and TRBJ1-5; 8 bases map to TRBD1. CDR1 and CDR2 from the germline V gene are MGHRA and YSYEKL. The CDR3 has 16 residues. The junction had 10 bases not matched to a gene; V was cut back by 3 bases and J by 6 bases. CDR3 in DNA: TGCGCCAGCAGCCAGGAGGGCAGGGGGCTTGGTCAGCCCCAGCATTTT. It yields the protein CASSQEGRGLGQPQHF.

J is TRBJ2-2 and V is TRBV9; D remains ambiguous. The CDR3 runs 12 residues. The ends were cut back, 0 bases at V and 6 bases at J, with 3 bases in the middle. The germline V gene has CDR1 SGDLS and CDR2 YYNGEE. CDR3: CASSVVAGELFF. Written as DNA, the CDR3 is TGTGCCAGCAGCGTAGTGGCCGGGGAGCTGTTTTTT.

The chain is built from TRBV4-1 and TRBJ2-5; the D is unclear. Trimming removed 4 bases from V and 5 bases from J, with 14 bases in between. This CDR3 has 14 residues. The germline CDR1 and CDR2 sequences are MGHRA and YSYEKL. CDR3 bases: TGCGCCAGCAGCCCGAGTAGTCGTCAGGAGACCCAGTACTTC. Its protein product is CASSPSSRQETQYF.

This clonotype occurred a few times. V and J are TRBV27 and TRBJ2-7; D not resolved. CDR1 and CDR2 (germline): MNHEY, SMNVEV (reference sequence). Trimming pared 2 bases from V and 5 bases from J, leaving 19 bases between. The CDR3 covers 16 residues. The CDR3 coding sequence is TGTGCCAGCAGTTTAGAGAGAGGCTTCCTACCCCACGAGCAGTACTTC. Its protein is CASSLERGFLPHEQYF.

This clonotype was detected only a few times. The chain is built from TRBV2 and TRBJ1-1, with 7 bases aligning to TRBD1. In germline, CDR1 is SNHLY, CDR2 FYNNEI. V lost 1 base and J lost 4; bases outside the gene matches: 3. The CDR3 is made up of 14 amino acids. The CDR3 sequence: CASSEETGPTEAFF. For the CDR3, the DNA is TGTGCCAGCAGTGAAGAGACAGGGCCCACTGAAGCTTTCTTT.

This clonotype came up once. J is TRBJ2-1 and V is TRBV5-4; 7 bases fit TRBD2. After removal of 0 bases from V and 0 bases from J, the junction contained 12 bases not matched to a gene. Germline values: CDR1 SGHNT, CDR2 YYREEE (reference sequence). This CDR3 spans 19 amino acids. This chain's CDR3 is CASSLVLAGVTSSYNEQFF. CDR3 nucleotide sequence: TGTGCCAGCAGCTTGGTTTTGGCGGGGGTCACGAGCTCCTACAATGAGCAGTTCTTC.

The CDR3 is CASKRTASYEQYF. CDR3 in DNA: TGTGCCAGCAAAAGGACAGCCTCCTACGAGCAGTACTTC. This sequence joins TRBV12-3 or TRBV12-4 and TRBJ2-7, with TRBD1 as a possible D gene (6 bases). This CDR3 spans 13 amino acids. Trimming left V 7 bases short and J 0 bases short, with 10 bases between.

V and J are TRBV18 and TRBJ2-7; 10 bases align to TRBD2. With V trimmed by 3 bases and J by 4 bases, 3 bases remained unmatched. Germline V gene sequence: CDR1 KGHSH, CDR2 LQKENI. This CDR3 has 14 residues. CDR3 protein: CASSPTSGKYEQYF. In DNA form, the CDR3 reads TGTGCCAGCTCACCTACTAGCGGGAAATACGAGCAGTACTTC. The whole variable domain, filled in from reference TRBV18 and TRBJ2-7, reads NAGVMQNPRHLVRRRGQEARLRCSPMKGHSHVYWYRQLPEEGLKFMVYLQKENIIDESGMPKERFSAEFPKEGPSILRIQQVVRGDSAAYFCASSPTSGKYEQYFGPGTRLTVT.

This clonotype was counted a few times. This chain uses TRBV12-3 or TRBV12-4 with TRBJ2-2; 10 nucleotides align to TRBD1. V shed 5 bases and J 5 bases; nucleotides not matched to a gene: 11. The CDR3 loop spans 17 amino acids. Here the CDR3 reads CASSPTSTGGSTGELFF. The DNA of the CDR3 is TGTGCCAGCAGTCCAACCTCGACAGGGGGCTCGACCGGGGAGCTGTTTTTT.

The chain employs TRBV5-1 and TRBJ1-4; D remains unclear. The germline gives CDR1 SGHRS, CDR2 YFSETQ. The germline V and J ends were trimmed by 4 bases and 0 bases, with 10 bases remaining between them. The CDR3 totals 15 residues. The CDR3: CASSRFPSTNEKLFF. The CDR3 DNA follows: TGCGCCAGCAGCAGATTTCCCTCAACTAATGAAAAACTGTTTTTT.

The table lists this clonotype with many counts. The V call is TRBV12-3 or TRBV12-4, the J call TRBJ2-1; 12 nucleotides align to TRBD2. The CDR3 sequence is 15 residues long. V lost 1 base to trimming and J lost 7 bases; unmatched junction nucleotides: 2. The CDR3 region has the DNA TGTGCCAGCAGTTTAGTTGGGACTAGCGGGAATGAGCAGTTCTTC. Encoded protein: CASSLVGTSGNEQFF.

This clonotype was counted only a few times. V is TRBV20-1 and J is TRBJ2-7; 8 positions agree with TRBD2. The V segment lost 6 bases and the J segment 6 bases; nucleotides outside the gene matches: 4. The germline gives CDR1 DFQATT, CDR2 SNEGSKA (reference sequence). This CDR3 is 11 amino acids long. The CDR3 nucleotides read TGCAGTGCGGAGCGGGGGAGCGAGCAGTACGTC. The encoded protein is CSAERGSEQYV.

There are a few counts of this clonotype. The V and J genes are TRBV27 and TRBJ1-1; maybe TRBD1 (5 bases). Germline V gene lookup returns CDR1 MNHEY and CDR2 SMNVEV (reference sequence). Trimming removed 3 bases from V and 1 base from J, with 9 bases in between. The length of the CDR3 is 14 residues. CDR3 DNA: TGTGCCAGCAGTTTTAAGGGGAAGAACACTGAAGCTTTCTTT. This codes for CASSFKGKNTEAFF.

The rearrangement joins TRBV20-1 to TRBJ2-1; unclear D gene. V lost 1 base and J 10 bases, leaving 8 bases between the germline ends. Per the germline V gene, CDR1 is DFQATT and CDR2 is SNEGSKA (reference sequence). This CDR3 is built from 11 residues. In nucleotides, the CDR3 is TGCAGTGCTAGAGGACCCGTAGAGCAGTTCTTC. This gives the protein CSARGPVEQFF.